These 8 T cell receptor beta chains originate from one sample sequenced in a study of identical twins. In TCRdb, the 5' RACE reads were re-called with MiXCR into one record per CDR3 protein. The sample includes roughly 290,000 distinct CDR3 sequences, 7.5% to 9.5% of them seen just once. The same sample was also studied in work on yellow fever vaccine responses in identical twins.

The sample taken for sequencing was CD8+ T cells sorted from blood. All receptors come from a woman younger than 30 in good health.

Ten or more counts support this clonotype. The chain links TRBV24-1 to TRBJ2-2, with TRBD1 matching over 10 bases. Germline V lookup: CDR1 KGHDR, CDR2 SFDVKD. The CDR3 covers 17 residues. Losses at the gene ends were 3 bases for V and 1 base for J; bases not matched to a gene: 4. CDR3 sequence reads: CATSDPGQGENTGELFF. Here the CDR3 DNA reads TGTGCCACCAGTGATCCCGGACAGGGGGAGAACACCGGGGAGCTGTTTTTT.

This chain uses TRBV20-1 with TRBJ2-1; D possibly corresponds to TRBD2 (5 bases). CDR1 and CDR2 (germline): DFQATT, SNEGSKA (reference sequence). CDR3 length: 13 residues. CDR3 coding DNA: TGCAGCCTCGGACTTATCTCCTACAATGAGCAGTTCTTC. Its translation is CSLGLISYNEQFF.

This clonotype was recorded many times. The rearrangement links TRBV12-3 or TRBV12-4 to TRBJ2-5, with TRBD1 identical over 7 bases. The CDR3 contains 17 residues. V was pared by 5 bases and J by 6 bases, with 18 bases of the junction left unmatched. The CDR3 here is CASSPMDRDRVHQTQYF. Written as DNA, the CDR3 is TGTGCCAGCAGTCCGATGGACCGGGACAGAGTACACCAGACCCAGTACTTC.

There are a few counts of this clonotype. The chain recombines TRBV4-3 with TRBJ2-2, with 9 bases fitting TRBD1. J was trimmed by 4 bases and V by 0 bases; bases with no gene match: 6. This CDR3 has 17 residues. Germline values: CDR1 LGHNA, CDR2 YSLEER. The CDR3 region has the DNA TGCGCCAGCAGCCAAGAATCACAGGGGGCCGGCACCGGGGAGCTGTTTTTT. It specifies CASSQESQGAGTGELFF.

This clonotype was observed many times. The chain joins TRBV14 to TRBJ2-7, with D possibly TRBD1 on 5 matching bases. Deletions cut 5 bases from V and 0 bases from J, with 17 bases between. The CDR3 runs 16 residues. The V gene's germline CDR1 is SGHDN and CDR2 FVKESK. CDR3 protein: CASSSPQGPNSYEQYF. CDR3 coding DNA: TGTGCCAGCAGCTCACCCCAGGGCCCCAACTCCTACGAGCAGTACTTC.

The chain combines TRBV4-3 with TRBJ2-7; D is unclear. Germline V gives CDR1 LGHNA, CDR2 YSLEER. This CDR3 spans 15 amino acids. Trimming stripped 0 bases from V and 1 base from J, with 10 bases between. As DNA, the CDR3 is TGCGCCAGCAGCCAAGATCGCTCGGCGTCCTACGAGCAGTACTTC. Amino acid sequence: CASSQDRSASYEQYF.

In its sample, this clonotype was seen a few times. The chain has TRBV27 and TRBJ2-5; 7 bases are a match to TRBD2. The junction had 8 bases not matched to a gene; V was cut back by 7 bases and J by 6 bases. Germline V gene sequence: CDR1 MNHEY, CDR2 SMNVEV (reference sequence). The CDR3 extends over 13 amino acids. The CDR3 is CASTQGRGKTQYF. As DNA, the CDR3 is TGTGCCAGCACCCAAGGGAGGGGTAAGACCCAGTACTTC.

This clonotype was seen a handful of times. The V gene is TRBV5-1, the J gene TRBJ2-1; maybe TRBD1 (5 bases). The CDR3 loop spans 15 amino acids. The V gene's germline CDR1 is SGHRS and CDR2 YFSETQ. Trimming removed 1 base from V and 2 bases from J, with 10 bases in between. CDR3 residues: CASSLWTIPYNEQFF. As DNA, the CDR3 is TGCGCCAGCAGCTTGTGGACAATACCCTACAATGAGCAGTTCTTC.